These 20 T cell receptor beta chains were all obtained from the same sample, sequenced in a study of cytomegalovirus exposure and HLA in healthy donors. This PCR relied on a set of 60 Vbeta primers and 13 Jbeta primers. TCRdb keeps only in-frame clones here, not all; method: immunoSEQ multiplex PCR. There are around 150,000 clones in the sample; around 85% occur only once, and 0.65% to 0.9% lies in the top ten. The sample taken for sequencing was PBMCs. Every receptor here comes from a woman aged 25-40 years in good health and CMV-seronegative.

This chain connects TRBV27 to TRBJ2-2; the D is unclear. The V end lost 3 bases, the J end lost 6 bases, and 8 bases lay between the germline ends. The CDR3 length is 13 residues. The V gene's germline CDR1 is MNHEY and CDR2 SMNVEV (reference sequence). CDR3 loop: CASSFFLPGELFF. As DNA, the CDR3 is TGTGCCAGCAGTTTCTTTCTCCCCGGGGAGCTGTTTTTT.

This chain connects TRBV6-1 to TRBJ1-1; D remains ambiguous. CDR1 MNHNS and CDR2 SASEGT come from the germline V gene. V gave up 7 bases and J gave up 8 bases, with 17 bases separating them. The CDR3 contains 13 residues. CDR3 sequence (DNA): TGTGCCAGCATCCTACTGAGGGCAGCGGAAGCTTTCTTT. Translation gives CASILLRAAEAFF.

CDR3 sequence: CASSGGWDTQYF. The CDR3 coding sequence is TGTGCCAGCAGCGGCGGTTGGGATACGCAGTATTTT. The chain joins TRBV9 to TRBJ2-3, with D unresolved. The CDR3 covers 12 residues. V was clipped by 3 bases and J by 6 bases, with 8 bases between them. Germline V gene sequence: CDR1 SGDLS, CDR2 YYNGEE.

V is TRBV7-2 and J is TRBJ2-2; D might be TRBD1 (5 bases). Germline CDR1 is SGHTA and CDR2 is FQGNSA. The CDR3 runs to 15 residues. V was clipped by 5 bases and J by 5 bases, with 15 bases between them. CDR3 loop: CASSPWGFGTGELFF. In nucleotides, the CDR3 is TGTGCCAGCAGCCCTTGGGGCTTCGGAACCGGGGAGCTGTTTTTT.

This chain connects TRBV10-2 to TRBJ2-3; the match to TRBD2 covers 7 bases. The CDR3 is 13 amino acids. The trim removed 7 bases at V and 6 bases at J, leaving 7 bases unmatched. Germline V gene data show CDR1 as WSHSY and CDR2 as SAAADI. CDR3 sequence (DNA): TGCGCCAGCACCGGCGGGGGAGGGGATACGCAGTATTTT. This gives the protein CASTGGGGDTQYF.

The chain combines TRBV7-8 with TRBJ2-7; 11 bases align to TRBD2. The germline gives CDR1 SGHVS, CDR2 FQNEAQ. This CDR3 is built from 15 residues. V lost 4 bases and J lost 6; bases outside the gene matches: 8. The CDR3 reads CASSWNLAGGSEQYF. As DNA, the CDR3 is TGTGCCAGCAGCTGGAACCTAGCGGGAGGAAGCGAGCAGTACTTC.

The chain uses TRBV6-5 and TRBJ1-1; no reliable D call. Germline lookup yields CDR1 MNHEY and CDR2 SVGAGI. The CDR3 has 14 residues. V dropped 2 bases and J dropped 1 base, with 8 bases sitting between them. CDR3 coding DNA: TGTGCCAGCAGTTACGCGGGTGAGAACACTGAAGCTTTCTTT. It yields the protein CASSYAGENTEAFF.

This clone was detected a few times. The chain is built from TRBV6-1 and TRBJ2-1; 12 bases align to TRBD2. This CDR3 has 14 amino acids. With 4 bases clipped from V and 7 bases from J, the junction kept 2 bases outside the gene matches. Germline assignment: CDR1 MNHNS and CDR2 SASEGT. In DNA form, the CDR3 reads TGTGCCAGCAGTGCTAGCGGGAGGGGAAATGAGCAGTTCTTC. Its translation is CASSASGRGNEQFF.

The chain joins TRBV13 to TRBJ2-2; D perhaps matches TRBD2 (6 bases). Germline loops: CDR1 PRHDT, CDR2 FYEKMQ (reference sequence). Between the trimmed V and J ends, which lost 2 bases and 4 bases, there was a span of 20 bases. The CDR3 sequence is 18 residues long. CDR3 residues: CASSLNGRDPWGTGELFF. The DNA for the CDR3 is TGTGCCAGCAGCTTAAACGGGCGGGACCCGTGGGGCACCGGGGAGCTGTTTTTT.

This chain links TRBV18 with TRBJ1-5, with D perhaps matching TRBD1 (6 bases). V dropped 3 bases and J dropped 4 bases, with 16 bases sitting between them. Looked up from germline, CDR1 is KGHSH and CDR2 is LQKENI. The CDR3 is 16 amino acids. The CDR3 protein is CASSPQTGKINQPQHF. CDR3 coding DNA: TGTGCCAGCTCACCTCAAACAGGGAAGATAAATCAGCCCCAGCATTTT.

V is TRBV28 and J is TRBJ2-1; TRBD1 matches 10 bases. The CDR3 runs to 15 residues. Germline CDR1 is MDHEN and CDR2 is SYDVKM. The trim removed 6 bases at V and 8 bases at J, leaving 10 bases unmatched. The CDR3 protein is CASSLPGQGHHEQFF. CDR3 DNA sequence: TGTGCCAGCAGCCTACCGGGACAGGGGCATCATGAGCAGTTCTTC.

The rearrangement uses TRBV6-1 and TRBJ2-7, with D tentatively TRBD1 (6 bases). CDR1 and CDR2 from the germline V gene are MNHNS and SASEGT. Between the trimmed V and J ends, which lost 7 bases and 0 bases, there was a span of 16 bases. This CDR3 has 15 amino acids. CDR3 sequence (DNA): TGTGCCAGCATCCCGACAGGAACGTTCTCCTACGAGCAGTACTTC. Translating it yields CASIPTGTFSYEQYF.

The CDR3 DNA reads TGCAGCGCCACGGGACAGGGAGACTATGGCTACACCTTC. It is translated as CSATGQGDYGYTF. The rearrangement uses TRBV29-1 and TRBJ1-2, with 9 bases fitting TRBD1. CDR1 and CDR2 from the germline V gene are SQVTM and ANQGSEA. After removal of 7 bases from V and 3 bases from J, the junction contained 6 bases not matched to a gene. This CDR3 has 13 residues.

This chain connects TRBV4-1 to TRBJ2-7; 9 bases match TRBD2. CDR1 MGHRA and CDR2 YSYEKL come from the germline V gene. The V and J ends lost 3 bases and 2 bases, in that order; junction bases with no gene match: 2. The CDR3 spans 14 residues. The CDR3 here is CASSQQRGAYEQYF. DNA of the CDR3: TGCGCCAGCAGCCAGCAGCGGGGGGCCTACGAGCAGTACTTC.

CDR3 coding DNA: TGCGCCAGCAGCGGAGGCCGTGAAGTCTCAAACACCGGGGAGCTGTTTTTT. It encodes CASSGGREVSNTGELFF. J is TRBJ2-2 and V is TRBV5-1; D perhaps matches TRBD2 (5 bases). Germline V gene sequence: CDR1 SGHRS, CDR2 YFSETQ. The ends were cut back, 4 bases at V and 2 bases at J, with 18 bases in the middle. The CDR3 is made up of 17 amino acids.

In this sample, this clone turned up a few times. The DNA of the CDR3 is TGCGCCAGCAGCCAGGCGGGTACTGGGGCCAACGTCCTGACTTTC. Its translation is CASSQAGTGANVLTF. The rearrangement joins TRBV4-1 to TRBJ2-6; tentatively, D is TRBD2 (5 bases). V was cut by 3 bases and J by 2 bases, with 8 bases left in between. There are 15 residues in the CDR3. Germline V gene lookup returns CDR1 MGHRA and CDR2 YSYEKL.

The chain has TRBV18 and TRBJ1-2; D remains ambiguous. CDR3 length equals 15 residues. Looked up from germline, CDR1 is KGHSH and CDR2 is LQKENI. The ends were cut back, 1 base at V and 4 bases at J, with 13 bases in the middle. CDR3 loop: CASSPQRAESYGYTF. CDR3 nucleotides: TGTGCCAGCTCACCACAGAGGGCCGAATCCTATGGCTACACCTTC.

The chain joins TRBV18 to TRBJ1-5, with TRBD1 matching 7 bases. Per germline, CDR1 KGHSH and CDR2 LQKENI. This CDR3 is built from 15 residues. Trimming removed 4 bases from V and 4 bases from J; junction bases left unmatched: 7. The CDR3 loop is CASSHSTTGNQPQHF. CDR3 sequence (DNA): TGTGCCAGCTCACATAGTACGACAGGGAATCAGCCCCAGCATTTT.

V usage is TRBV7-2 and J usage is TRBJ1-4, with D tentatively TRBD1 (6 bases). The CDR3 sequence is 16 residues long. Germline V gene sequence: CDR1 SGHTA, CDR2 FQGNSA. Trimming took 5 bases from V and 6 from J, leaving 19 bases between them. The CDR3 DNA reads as TGTGCCAGCAGCCCAGGAGCAGGCAGGGGCGATGAAAAACTGTTTTTT. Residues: CASSPGAGRGDEKLFF.

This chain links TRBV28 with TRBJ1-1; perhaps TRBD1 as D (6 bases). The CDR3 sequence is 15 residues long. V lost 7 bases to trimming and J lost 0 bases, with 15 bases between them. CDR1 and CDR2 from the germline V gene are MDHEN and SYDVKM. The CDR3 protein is CASTSRGGMNTEAFF. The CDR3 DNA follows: TGTGCCAGCACTTCGAGGGGGGGGATGAACACTGAAGCTTTCTTT.